The present TCR beta chain was sequenced within a study of blood T cell repertoires in COVID-19. Assay used: immunoSEQ multiplex PCR; TCRdb lists only in-frame clones, some missing. Here the sample spans about 260,000 clones, 88% being singletons. The sample holds a few counts of this clone. CDR1 is MNHEY, CDR2 SVGAGI, per germline. The germline V and J ends were trimmed by 7 bases and 6 bases, with 17 bases remaining between them. The CDR3 has 14 amino acids. Clinical histories supplied by participants themselves formed the basis of cohort assignment. The sequence derives from a woman aged 45-65 years who had recovered from COVID-19. The specimen sequenced was PBMCs or T cells enriched from blood (not recorded which). This chain joins TRBV6-5 and TRBJ2-3; tentative D call: TRBD1 (6 bases). The CDR3 DNA reads as TGTGCCAGCACCCCAACCCCAGGGGCCGATACGCAGTATTTT. Residues: CASTPTPGADTQYF.